The 22 T cell receptor beta chains listed next were all sequenced from one sample in a study of somatic mutations in cytotoxic T cells in rheumatoid arthritis. Here immunoSEQ multiplex PCR was the method, and the copy in TCRdb shows in-frame clones only, minus some. The sample comprises roughly 15,000 clones, approximately 84% of which are singletons, and about 20% rests with the top ten. Source material: CD8+ T cells sorted from blood. These receptors all come from an adult with rheumatoid arthritis.

The chain has TRBV6-5 and TRBJ2-7; perhaps D is TRBD1 or TRBD2 (5 bases each). The CDR3 spans 15 residues. Trimming removed 6 bases from V and 3 bases from J, with 18 bases in between. The V gene's germline CDR1 is MNHEY and CDR2 SVGAGI. CDR3 sequence (DNA): TGTGCCAGCAGGGCCGGGACCTGGGGTAGCTACGAGCAGTACTTC. Protein: CASRAGTWGSYEQYF.

The chain links TRBV7-6 to TRBJ2-7; TRBD2 matches 13 bases. This CDR3 has 19 amino acids. After removal of 1 base from V and 2 bases from J, the junction contained 11 bases not matched to a gene. Germline values: CDR1 SGHVS, CDR2 FNYEAQ. The CDR3 DNA is TGTGCCAGCAGCTTAGAACCAGGACTAGCGGGAGCAACTGCCTACGAGCAGTACTTC. The encoded protein is CASSLEPGLAGATAYEQYF.

The rearrangement uses TRBV19 and TRBJ1-1; D is undetermined. Per the germline V gene, CDR1 is LNHDA and CDR2 is SQIVND (reference sequence). V lost 1 base to trimming and J lost 4 bases, with 10 bases between them. The CDR3 spans 14 residues. CDR3 region: CASSIGGMSTEAFF. CDR3 DNA sequence: TGTGCCAGTAGTATAGGTGGTATGAGCACTGAAGCTTTCTTT.

V usage is TRBV11-2 and J usage is TRBJ2-5; 7 bases are shared with TRBD2. The CDR3 length is 13 residues. With V trimmed by 7 bases and J by 5 bases, 7 bases remained unmatched. Germline V lookup: CDR1 SGHAT, CDR2 FQNNGV. The CDR3 loop is CASKSREGETQYF. The CDR3 DNA sequence: TGTGCCAGCAAAAGCAGGGAGGGGGAGACCCAGTACTTC.

The rearrangement uses TRBV15 and TRBJ1-4; possibly TRBD1 for D (6 bases). Trimming took 1 base from V and 8 from J, leaving 17 bases between them. Per the germline V gene, CDR1 is LNHNV and CDR2 is YYDKDF (reference sequence). CDR3 length: 16 residues. The CDR3 region is CATSRVGDIRGEKLFF. CDR3 nucleotides: TGTGCCACCAGCAGAGTGGGGGACATTCGAGGGGAAAAACTGTTTTTT.

The sample holds one count of this clone. The V call is TRBV29-1, the J call TRBJ2-3, with 8 bases lining up with TRBD2. CDR3 length: 14 residues. V lost 4 bases and J lost 2; bases outside the gene matches: 5. Germline loops: CDR1 SQVTM, CDR2 ANQGSEA. The chain's CDR3 is CSVVTSEDTDTQYF. Here the CDR3 DNA reads TGCAGCGTTGTGACTAGCGAAGACACAGATACGCAGTATTTT.

This clone is a singleton in its sample. This chain connects TRBV7-6 to TRBJ2-3, with TRBD2 matching 8 bases. Germline assignment: CDR1 SGHVS and CDR2 FNYEAQ. After removal of 3 bases from V and 4 bases from J, the junction contained 12 bases not matched to a gene. The CDR3 has 17 residues. The CDR3 DNA reads as TGTGCCAGCAGCTTCAAGCGGGGGCGGTCTAGTGCAGATACGCAGTATTTT. Translating it yields CASSFKRGRSSADTQYF.

The genes are TRBV7-2 and TRBJ1-6, with a tentative D call TRBD1 (5 bases). V was pared by 2 bases and J by 8 bases, with 13 bases between. Looked up from germline, CDR1 is SGHTA and CDR2 is FQGNSA. The CDR3 runs to 15 residues. The CDR3 DNA follows: TGTGCCAGCAGCTTATACGGGGGGACGGATTCACCCCTCCACTTT. Amino acids: CASSLYGGTDSPLHF.

The chain joins TRBV30 to TRBJ1-1; 9 nucleotides match TRBD1. CDR1 and CDR2 (germline): GTSNPN, SVGIG (reference sequence). This CDR3 comprises 14 residues. V lost 2 bases to trimming and J lost 6 bases; unmatched junction nucleotides: 7. The CDR3 DNA reads as TGTGCCTGGAGTCCCGGACAGGGGCGTTCTGAAGCTTTCTTT. It codes for CAWSPGQGRSEAFF.

V is TRBV28 and J is TRBJ1-2; the match to TRBD1 covers 10 bases. V was pared by 5 bases and J by 2 bases, with 2 bases of the junction left unmatched. From germline, CDR1 is MDHEN and CDR2 SYDVKM. CDR3 length equals 14 residues. The CDR3 bases are TGTGCCAGCAGTGCGACAGGGGGCAACTATGGCTACACCTTC. It specifies CASSATGGNYGYTF.

This clone showed up just a few times. One end of the junction does not line up with germline, which may come from a read error. The rearrangement uses TRBV4-2 and TRBJ2-2; no reliable D call. CDR3 length: 12 residues. Germline values: CDR1 LGHNA, CDR2 YNFKEQ. The CDR3 sequence: CASSQGTVELFF. CDR3 DNA: TGTGCCAGCAGCCAAGGTACCGTGGAGCTGTTTTTT.

V is TRBV19 and J is TRBJ1-2, with D possibly being TRBD1 (6 bases). The CDR3 contains 12 residues. Per germline, CDR1 LNHDA and CDR2 SQIVND (reference sequence). V lost 8 bases to trimming and J lost 6 bases, with 13 bases between them. The CDR3 region is CASVAGVNGYTF. CDR3 nucleotide sequence: TGTGCCAGTGTGGCAGGGGTTAATGGCTACACCTTC.

CDR3 protein: CASAAGETQYF. The CDR3 DNA sequence: TGTGCCAGCGCGGCAGGGGAGACCCAGTACTTC. The chain employs TRBV6-6 and TRBJ2-5, with D perhaps matching TRBD1 (5 bases). The V gene's germline CDR1 is MNHNY and CDR2 SVGAGI (reference sequence). The V and J ends lost 8 bases and 5 bases respectively, with 9 bases between them. This CDR3 region has 11 residues.

The chain joins TRBV9 to TRBJ1-3; D ambiguous. V lost 0 bases, J lost 0 bases, and 7 bases lay in between. The CDR3 is 15 amino acids. The germline CDR1 and CDR2 sequences are SGDLS and YYNGEE. CDR3 in DNA: TGTGCCAGCAGCGTAGAACAGCACTCTGGAAACACCATATATTTT. Translating gives CASSVEQHSGNTIYF. Full variable domain (missing parts from reference TRBV9 and TRBJ1-3): DSGVTQTPKHLITATGQRVTLRCSPRSGDLSVYWYQQSLDQGLQFLIQYYNGEERAKGNILERFSAQQFPDLHSELNLSSLELGDSALYFCASSVEQHSGNTIYFGEGSWLTVV.

This chain connects TRBV30 to TRBJ2-1; 10 nucleotides agree with TRBD2. This CDR3 region has 13 residues. After removal of 4 bases from V and 7 bases from J, the junction contained 4 bases not matched to a gene. CDR1 and CDR2 (germline): GTSNPN, SVGIG (reference sequence). The CDR3 DNA reads as TGTGCCTGGACTAGCGGGAGTGGAAATGAGCAGTTCTTC. Translating gives CAWTSGSGNEQFF. Full variable domain (remainder filled in from reference TRBV30 and TRBJ2-1): SQTIHQWPATLVQPVGSPLSLECTVEGTSNPNLYWYRQAAGRGLQLLFYSVGIGQISSEVPQNLSASRPQDRQFILSSKKLLLSDSGFYLCAWTSGSGNEQFFGPGTRLTVL.

V and J are TRBV7-9 and TRBJ2-1, with no clear D. The germline V gene has CDR1 SEHNR and CDR2 FQNEAQ (reference sequence). CDR3 size: 12 residues. V lost 1 base and J 6 bases, leaving 4 bases between the germline ends. DNA for the CDR3: TGTGCCAGCAGCTTAGGTGTCAATGAGCAGTTCTTC. It yields the protein CASSLGVNEQFF.

The genes are TRBV12-5 and TRBJ2-2; 7 bases agree with TRBD2. The CDR3 covers 17 residues. After removal of 0 bases from V and 6 bases from J, the junction contained 10 bases not matched to a gene. The germline gives CDR1 LGHNT, CDR2 FRNRAP. The CDR3 loop reads CASGLVLRGEESGELFF. CDR3 sequence (DNA): TGTGCTAGTGGTTTGGTACTTCGGGGGGAGGAATCCGGGGAGCTGTTTTTT.

The J gene is TRBJ2-3, the V gene TRBV6-5, with TRBD2 matching over 7 bases. The germline V gene encodes CDR1 MNHEY and CDR2 SVGAGI. The CDR3 contains 15 residues. V lost 5 bases and J lost 0; bases outside the gene matches: 5. DNA for the CDR3: TGTGCCAGCAGTGGGAGCGGGGCGAGCACAGATACGCAGTATTTT. It encodes CASSGSGASTDTQYF.

CDR3 coding DNA: TGTGCCAGCAGCCCCTCGGACCACACTGAAGCTTTCTTT. Translated, it gives CASSPSDHTEAFF. The chain uses TRBV7-9 and TRBJ1-1, with no clear D. CDR3 size: 13 residues. V dropped 5 bases and J dropped 3 bases, with 10 bases sitting between them. The germline gives CDR1 SEHNR, CDR2 FQNEAQ (reference sequence).

This clone was seen a handful of times. At the DNA level, this CDR3 is encoded by other sequences in the same sample as well. The rearrangement links TRBV19 to TRBJ1-1, with no clear D. There are 12 residues in the CDR3. V gave up 3 bases and J gave up 1 base, with 3 bases separating them. Germline V CDR1 and CDR2: LNHDA, SQIVND (reference sequence). In DNA form, the CDR3 reads TGTGCCAGTAGTATCGGGAACACTGAAGCTTTCTTT. Amino acids: CASSIGNTEAFF.

The CDR3 protein is CASSYRPSGYNEQFF. CDR3 DNA sequence: TGTGCCAGCAGTTACAGACCCTCTGGCTACAATGAGCAGTTCTTC. The rearrangement uses TRBV6-5 and TRBJ2-1; D is uncertain. The ends were cut back, 2 bases at V and 3 bases at J, with 11 bases in the middle. This CDR3 has 15 amino acids. CDR1 and CDR2 (germline): MNHEY, SVGAGI.

The chain recombines TRBV7-9 with TRBJ2-5; a weak D match, TRBD1 (5 bases). Trimming removed 2 bases from V and 5 bases from J, with 15 bases in between. In germline, CDR1 is SEHNR, CDR2 FQNEAQ (reference sequence). This CDR3 region has 15 residues. CDR3 DNA sequence: TGTGCCAGCAGCTTAAGGCAGGGAATATTGGAGACCCAGTACTTC. This translates into CASSLRQGILETQYF. The entire variable domain, with the rest obtained from reference TRBV7-9 and TRBJ2-5, is as follows: DTGVSQNPRHKITKRGQNVTFRCDPISEHNRLYWYRQTLGQGPEFLTYFQNEAQLEKSRLLSDRFSAERPKGSFSTLEIQRTEQGDSAMYLCASSLRQGILETQYFGPGTRLLVL.